This is a list of T cell receptor beta chains from one sample in a study of resident and recirculating memory T cells in vitiligo. Data came from immunoSEQ multiplex PCR; TCRdb stores just in-frame clones and leaves some out. This table holds roughly 80,000 clones, about 90% found once. The sequenced sample was blood. These receptors all stem from a male donor with vitiligo. Each CDR3 is given with its conserved first and last residue. A D gene is named only where the DNA matches it firmly. A clone size is listed for some rows: how often the clone was seen (once, few, many), or a class if it is expanded.

v_gene	d_gene	j_gene	abundance	CDR3nt	CDR3aa
TRBV15	-	TRBJ2-2	-	TGTGCCACCTCTTTTGTACTAGCGAACACCGGGGAGCTGTTTTTT	CATSFVLANTGELFF
TRBV9	TRBD1	TRBJ2-7	-	TGTGCCAGCAGCCCTCGACAGGGTGGGTACGAGCAGTACTTC	CASSPRQGGYEQYF
TRBV11-3	-	TRBJ1-1	few	TGTGCCAGCAGCTCGCCCCGACAGCGAAAAGCTTTCTTT	CASSSPRQRKAFF
TRBV19	-	TRBJ2-3	-	TGTGCCAGTAGTATTCGTCAGAACAGCACAGATACGCAGTATTTT	CASSIRQNSTDTQYF
TRBV2	-	TRBJ1-3	-	TGTGCCAGCAGTGGCGGAGCTGGAAACACCATATATTTT	CASSGGAGNTIYF
TRBV30	TRBD2	TRBJ2-7	-	TGTGCCTGGGACAAAGGACTAGCGGGGACCTACGAGCAGTACTTC	CAWDKGLAGTYEQYF
TRBV10-3	-	TRBJ2-1	-	TGTGCCATCAGTGAGTCGTCGGGGGATAGATTCTTC	CAISESSGDRFF
TRBV9	-	TRBJ2-7	-	TGTGCCAGCAGCGAAACTACTGACGGGGTCCAGCAGTACTTC	CASSETTDGVQQYF
TRBV20-1	TRBD1	TRBJ2-1	-	TGCAGTGCTATCCAGGGGGAAGAGCAGTTCTTC	CSAIQGEEQFF
TRBV5-1	TRBD1	TRBJ1-3	-	TGCGCCAGCAGCTGGGACAGGGAAGGACGAAACACCATATATTTT	CASSWDREGRNTIYF
TRBV28	-	TRBJ2-7	-	TGTGCCAGCAATGGGTCAGGGGAGGGAAACTACGAGCAGTACTTC	CASNGSGEGNYEQYF
TRBV5-6	TRBD1	TRBJ1-1	-	TGTGCCAGCAGAGAACAGGGGCGCAGCACTGAAGCTTTCTTT	CASREQGRSTEAFF
TRBV25-1	TRBD1	TRBJ1-6	-	TGTGCCAGCAGTGGGGACAGGGGTCATTCACCCCTCCACTTT	CASSGDRGHSPLHF
TRBV20-1	-	TRBJ2-7	-	TGCAGTGCTAGGGGTGGGAGCGAGCAGTACTTC	CSARGGSEQYF
TRBV19	-	TRBJ2-7	-	TGTGCCAGTAGTATTTGGCTCCCCCAAGGGGACGAGCAGTACTTC	CASSIWLPQGDEQYF
TRBV7-2	TRBD2	TRBJ2-1	-	TGTGCCAGCATCCTTAGCGGGGGACACAATGAGCAGTTCTTC	CASILSGGHNEQFF
TRBV1	-	TRBJ2-2	-	TGCACCAGCAGCCAAGATCGGACTAGCACCGGGGAGCTGTTTTTT	CTSSQDRTSTGELFF
TRBV4-3	TRBD2	TRBJ2-4	-	TGCGCCAGCAGCCAAGACCCGGGACTAGCGGGAGGTTGGGCCAAAAACATTCAGTACTTC	CASSQDPGLAGGWAKNIQYF
TRBV4-2	-	TRBJ2-2	-	TGTGCCAGCAGCCTAGCGGACGGGAACACCGGGGAGCTGTTTTTT	CASSLADGNTGELFF
TRBV11-3	TRBD2	TRBJ2-1	-	TGTGCCAGCAGCCGACGGGGGGATGAGCAGTTCTTC	CASSRRGDEQFF
TRBV5-4	-	TRBJ1-4	-	TGTGCCAGCAGCTCCAGCGACGATGAAAAACTGTTTTTT	CASSSSDDEKLFF
TRBV18	-	TRBJ2-1	-	TGTGCCAGCTCACCACGGGAGGCGCCTTACAATGAGCAGTTCTTC	CASSPREAPYNEQFF
TRBV4-1	-	TRBJ2-7	-	TGCGCCAGCAGCCGCGAGGTTTCGCTTTCTTCCTACGAGCAGTACTTC	CASSREVSLSSYEQYF
TRBV5-4	TRBD1	TRBJ2-7	-	TGTGCCAGCACCCTCGATTTAGGGACAGCTTCCTACGAGCAGTACTTC	CASTLDLGTASYEQYF
TRBV5-6	-	TRBJ1-4	-	TGTGCCAGCGCGTCGGGGAGGGACGGCGAAAAACTGTTTTTT	CASASGRDGEKLFF
TRBV6-6	-	TRBJ1-5	-	TGTGCCAGCAGCCCAGGGGCCTTTTATAGCAATCAGCCCCAGCATTTT	CASSPGAFYSNQPQHF
TRBV7-8	TRBD2	TRBJ2-7	-	TGTGCCAGCAGCTATTTAGCGGGACCCTACGAGCAGTACTTC	CASSYLAGPYEQYF
TRBV7-9	TRBD2	TRBJ2-2	-	TGTGCCAGCAGCCCCCGGGGTAGCGGGAGGGCCGAGGAGAACGGGGAGCTGTTTTTT	CASSPRGSGRAEENGELFF
TRBV30	TRBD1	TRBJ2-2	once	TGTGCCTGGGGGGACAGGGGGACCGACACCGGGGAGCTGTTTTTT	CAWGDRGTDTGELFF
TRBV19	TRBD1	TRBJ1-1	-	TGTGCCAGTAGTCCGGGACAGGGGGCGAGTACTGAAGCTTTCTTT	CASSPGQGASTEAFF
TRBV18	-	TRBJ2-2	-	TGTGCCAGCTCAGCCGTCACAGGGACCGGGGAGCTGTTTTTT	CASSAVTGTGELFF
TRBV9	TRBD2	TRBJ2-3	-	TGTGCTAGCGGGTTTAGCGGGAGGACAGATACGCAGTATTTT	CASGFSGRTDTQYF
TRBV5-1	TRBD1	TRBJ2-5	-	TGCGCCAGCAGCAATGGACAGGGAAGGGAGACCCAGTACTTC	CASSNGQGRETQYF
TRBV12-5	TRBD1	TRBJ2-3	-	TGTGCTAGTGGTTCTGGACAGGGTTTAGATACGCAGTATTTT	CASGSGQGLDTQYF
TRBV2	-	TRBJ1-2	-	TGTGCCAGCAGTCAAACCGGACAGTCCTATGGCTACACCTTC	CASSQTGQSYGYTF
TRBV18	-	TRBJ2-1	once	TGTGCCAGCTCATTACAGGGTTCGAGCTCCTACAATGAGCAGTTCTTC	CASSLQGSSSYNEQFF
TRBV28	-	TRBJ2-5	once	TGTGCCAGCAGGGCGGGGTTCCAAGAGACCCAGTACTTC	CASRAGFQETQYF
TRBV7-9	-	TRBJ2-3	-	TGTGCCAGCAGGGAGAGAGATACGCAGTATTTT	CASRERDTQYF
TRBV7-8	TRBD1	TRBJ1-1	-	TGTGCCAGCAGCTCCCGGACAGGGAGGGCGAACACTGAAGCTTTCTTT	CASSSRTGRANTEAFF
TRBV19	TRBD1	TRBJ1-5	-	TGTGCCAGTAGTATAATAGGGGGCGCGAGCAATCAGCCCCAGCATTTT	CASSIIGGASNQPQHF
TRBV7-2	-	TRBJ1-1	-	TGTGCCAGCAGCCTAACGACAGGCCCTGAAGCTTTCTTT	CASSLTTGPEAFF
TRBV14	TRBD1	TRBJ1-1	-	TGTGCCAGCAGCCCCATACAGGGGCTGGTGAACACTGAAGCTTTCTTT	CASSPIQGLVNTEAFF
TRBV2	TRBD2	TRBJ2-1	-	TGTGCCAGCAGCCAAACTAGCGGCTCCTACAATGAGCAGTTCTTC	CASSQTSGSYNEQFF
TRBV18	-	TRBJ1-1	-	TGTGCCAGCTCACCCCCGGGACACCGAAACACTGAAGCTTTCTTT	CASSPPGHRNTEAFF
TRBV7-2	TRBD2	TRBJ2-5	-	TGTGCCAGCAGCCCCTCCGGCGGGGGAGACCAAGAGACCCAGTACTTC	CASSPSGGGDQETQYF
TRBV28	TRBD2	TRBJ2-3	-	TGTGCCAGCAGTTCCCGTGGAGCGGGAGGGCCGAATACGCAGTATTTT	CASSSRGAGGPNTQYF
TRBV27	TRBD1	TRBJ1-1	many	TGTGCCAGCACAGTTTCCAGGACAGGGCTTTCTGAAGCTTTCTTT	CASTVSRTGLSEAFF
TRBV2	-	TRBJ2-1	-	TGTGCCAGCAGTGAAGCAGCCCTCTCCTACAATGAGCAGTTCTTC	CASSEAALSYNEQFF
TRBV19	TRBD2	TRBJ2-1	-	TGTGCCAGCGGTCAGGGCGCGGGAGCCCCCAATGAGCAGTTCTTC	CASGQGAGAPNEQFF
TRBV13	TRBD2	TRBJ2-5	-	TGTGCCAGCAGCAGACGGGAGGGGGAGACCCAGTACTTC	CASSRREGETQYF
TRBV5-1	TRBD2	TRBJ2-1	-	TGCGCCAGCAGCTTGGGAACTAGCGGGAGGGCCGGGAACAATGAGCAGTTCTTC	CASSLGTSGRAGNNEQFF
TRBV2	-	TRBJ1-1	once	TGTGCCAGCAGTGAAAGAGGGCACTGGAACACTGAAGCTTTCTTT	CASSERGHWNTEAFF
TRBV27	-	TRBJ1-5	few	TGTGCCAGTGGATTACAGGGACTACGTCAGCCCCAGCATTTT	CASGLQGLRQPQHF